This T cell receptor (beta chain) originates from a study of cytomegalovirus exposure and HLA in healthy donors (dated by TCRdb to between 2016 and 2019). For context, the study as a whole: An earlier analysis of several hundred of the donors reported about 250 Gb of sequence data and approximately 110 million unique TCR beta sequences from roughly 180 million T cells. Genome-wide SNP genotypes for about three fifths of the roughly 670 donors were used in a later genetic analysis, which treated that subset as a discovery cohort. Rather than using new phenotypic data, the later analysis identified candidate immune exposures from TCR beta sequences and from how often those sequences occurred across donors. Alongside the repertoire data, information on donor age, sex, ethnicity and CMV serostatus was compiled. The genetic ancestry cluster associated with self-reported Caucasian donors included 81% of the 350 to 500 genotyped donors. Typing coverage varied by locus: roughly 629-630 donors for A, B, C, DRB1 and DQB1; approximately 500 for DQA1; more than 600 for DPA1; 450 to 480 for DPB1. Five DR-DQ haplotypes were handled as single units for association and clustering, since linkage in the cohort was strong. High-throughput TCR immunosequencing, statistical association of individual TCRs with disease status, and machine learning were combined to predict cytomegalovirus infection status. Around 300 gigabases of sequencing data and tens of millions of unique TCR sequences were included in an early release covering several hundred HLA-typed donors. Across under 500 genotyped donors of the cohort, an average of roughly 250,000 unique TCR beta nucleotide sequences per donor were sequenced, and approximately 17% of those sequences were non-productive. An earlier analysis of fewer than 750 of the donors used high-throughput TCR beta sequencing to judge whether each TCR beta V gene segment behaved as functional or pseudogenic. All discovery cohort repertoires had been generated using a single sequencing platform. In addition to the first cohort of about 650 subjects, a separate validation cohort of 120 different subjects was used. The study used immunosequencing to profile the T cell repertoires of approximately 640 subjects and linked those repertoires to cytomegalovirus serostatus. In a later analysis, previously published TCR beta repertoires from 500 to 750 donors were re-analyzed and high-resolution HLA genotyping was added so that TCR occurrence patterns could be studied. Class I and class II HLA loci were covered by the typing at four-digit resolution. The study aimed to test whether cataloging public T cell receptors could reveal signatures of past pathogen exposure.

General study outcomes and caveats: In a later genetic analysis, fewer N-insertions in productive TCRs were reported among donors in an Asian-associated ancestry cluster than the roughly 640-donor mean. Across donors, most TCR sequences were observed very rarely, whereas some public TCRs were present in many individuals. In a later analysis, most CMV-associated TCR beta chains were found to appear HLA-restricted, with HLA associations seemingly driven largely by CMV exposure. Because HLA typing was unavailable for some donors at each locus, only the typed subset was used in association tests. Assigning TCR associations to individual alleles was difficult when HLA alleles, especially DR and DQ, strongly co-occurred. The sequencing pipeline was judged likely to have produced a cluster of highly shared sequence variants as a technical artifact. In a later analysis, HLA-associated TCR beta chains showed more clonal expansion and lower generation probabilities than non-associated chains that were equally common. At a false discovery rate of 0.05, a later analysis linked 15,000 to 20,000 TCR beta sequences to specific HLA alleles. An association between a missense DCLRE1C variant and V-gene and J-gene trimming of TCR beta chains was found in a later genetic analysis and replicated in an independent cohort. A further reported finding was that TCR beta sequences accurately predicted the HLA-A and HLA-B alleles for most subjects in the first cohort. Three of the identified cytomegalovirus-associated TCR beta chains were confirmed in vitro to be specific for cytomegalovirus antigens. The study listed 164 TCR beta chains as associated with cytomegalovirus. The cohort was sequenced for TCR beta chains only, and without alpha or paired-chain data the features that could be detected were limited. The earlier analysis of some 560 of the donors excluded about 16 rarely observed V segments, including chromosome 9 orphons, because counts were too low. The authors suggested that the approach could potentially be generalized to other disease states and immunological phenotypes. In an earlier analysis of more than 450 of the donors, most TCR beta V segments were observed in productive rearrangements about 90% or about 30% of the time, broadly matching IMGT annotations. In both the original and validation cohorts, the classifier was reported to diagnose cytomegalovirus status with high specificity and sensitivity. According to a later analysis, parvovirus B19, influenza, CMV and Epstein-Barr virus appeared linked to several top co-occurrence clusters. Linkage disequilibrium might explain the correlated functional status among segregating V segments, but an unknown experimental factor could not be excluded. Presence/absence analyses assumed roughly uniform sequencing depth across donors, an assumption that may not hold. A later analysis found that TCR association rates varied across HLA loci, with DRB1 alleles showing the most associated TCRs and HLA-C alleles the fewest. Because the 87-base-pair reads could not distinguish some IMGT-functional V segments, including TRBV6-2 and TRBV6-3, those segments were excluded. CMV serostatus was the only immune exposure information available for the cohort.

The library came from the immunoSEQ multiplex PCR assay. A mixture of 60 forward primers for TCR Vbeta segments and 13 reverse primers for TCR Jbeta segments was used in the multiplex PCR. Amplification of the CDR3 region of rearranged TCR beta genes was performed with a multiplex PCR assay on genomic DNA. Amplified TCR beta libraries were sequenced as 87-base-pair reads on the Illumina HiSeq System. The original methods were these. Across the roughly 640 repertoires, a later analysis counted some 81 million unique TCR beta chains, 9.5 million to 12 million of which were shared by at least two donors. Raw reads were error-corrected and collapsed into unique sequences by a nearest-neighbor algorithm in which closely related sequences were merged to remove PCR and sequencing errors. Alignment of CDR3 sequences to IMGT reference sequences was used to assign V, D and J gene segments. For a sequence to be retained, a match of at least six nucleotides to both a V gene segment and a J gene segment was required. Rearrangements were called productive when the CDR3 lacked stop codons and stayed in frame with V and J; all others were non-productive. CDR3 was defined according to IMGT convention as the region running from the second conserved V-encoded cysteine to the conserved J-encoded phenylalanine. Sequences without an unambiguous match to a single V gene segment were excluded from the earlier analysis of about 600 of the donors. In an earlier analysis of a few hundred of the donors, V segments were called functional above 56.7% productive rearrangements and were called segregating when the between-donor standard deviation exceeded 5%. A statistical classification framework was built to diagnose cytomegalovirus status from the catalog of TCR beta chain sequences. V and J gene assignment, in a later analysis, came from comparing TCR nucleotide sequences with IMGT/GENE-DB human TR gene sequences. A later analysis assigned CDR3 sequences and most-parsimonious VDJ recombination scenarios with the TCRdist pipeline. In a later analysis, each TCR beta chain was defined by its CDR3 amino acid sequence together with its V-gene family, and reads without a unique V-gene family were excluded. As a way to deal with suspected cross-contamination and a sequencing artifact, a later analysis dropped under 600 nucleotide sequences that were highly shared and had low generation probability. For each public chain, a later analysis derived a clonal expansion index from normalized ranks of inferred template counts within each repertoire. In a later analysis, generation probabilities were computed with a VDJ recombination model fitted to out-of-frame rearrangements, and the resulting probabilities were checked against IGoR. A later analysis scored TCR-TCR, TCR-HLA and TCR-CMV co-occurrence with hypergeometric tests, applying a repertoire-size bias correction to TCR pairs. In a later analysis, false discovery rates were estimated by permuting HLA or CMV assignments 20 times. A later analysis grouped co-occurring TCRs with DBSCAN, adding TCRdist sequence similarity when clustering within HLA-allele-positive subsets. For co-occurrence clustering, repertoires with fewer than 30,000 or more than 120,000 public chains were excluded, along with about five repertoires with anomalous nucleotide sharing. TCRdb took this table from immuneACCESS and kept in-frame rearrangements with V and J called. Such tables lack part of the clones; where checked against another copy, unresolved V genes explain under half of the gap, and the rest is unexplained. The D gene and trimming were derived from the DNA, and the V and J assignments and clone size from that table. In this sample the table shows about 200,000 clones, 82% of which occur a single time. The top ten clonotypes cover 0.08% to 0.1% of the sample.

The cohort comprised some 730 healthy bone marrow donors. All cohort members were sampled while nominally healthy, although unrecorded immune exposures were likely present. The donor tested CMV seronegative and was one of the 352 seronegative cohort members. Every donor gave a peripheral blood sample, and the peripheral blood mononuclear cells from that sample were used for TCR beta sequencing. The Qiagen DNeasy Blood Extraction Kit was used to extract genomic DNA from the blood cell samples. About this clone itself: Its antigen is currently not known. Base qualities were left out, and no much larger clone turns up one base away.

The germline V and J ends show losses of 4 bases and 4 bases respectively, and no gene match explains 12 bases of the junction. From the cysteine up to the phenylalanine, the CDR3 has a length of 18 residues. Only the CDR3 region is kept as DNA, spanning 54 bases read in frame from base 1. CDR1 SEHNR and CDR2 FQNEAQ are derived from the germline V gene (reference sequence). This TCR was sampled from a boy between 2 and 10 years old in good health and CMV-seronegative. The rearranged chain carries TRBV7-9 and TRBJ2-1; 11 of the junction bases match TRBD1. Sequencing used PBMCs. CDR3 protein: CASSSIRTGTGGYNEQFF. The nucleotide sequence reads TGTGCCAGCAGCTCCATTCGCACCGGGACAGGGGGTTACAATGAGCAGTTCTTC.